This TCR beta chain was retrieved from a study of cytomegalovirus exposure and HLA in healthy donors. Study-level findings and limits: In vitro checks showed that a few CMV-associated chains really do target CMV antigens.

The primer mix had 60 Vbeta and 13 Jbeta primers. Produced via immunoSEQ multiplex PCR; TCRdb's table is partial and in-frame only. Of 150,000 to 200,000 clones in the sample, approximately 86% were seen once. In regard to this clone: The target antigen is unknown.

From germline, CDR1 is SEHNR and CDR2 FQNEAQ (reference sequence). The V end was cut by 2 bases, the J end by 2 bases, with 13 bases between. This CDR3 spans 15 amino acids. The sequence was collected from a male donor in good health and CMV-seronegative. Source material: PBMCs. The J gene is TRBJ2-7, the V gene TRBV7-9; D may be TRBD2 (5 bases). DNA of the CDR3: TGTGCCAGCAGCTTATTAGGGCAGACTACCTACGAGCAGTACTTC. Its protein product is CASSLLGQTTYEQYF.